The 32 T cell receptor beta chains listed next were all sequenced from one sample in a study of naive and memory T cell subsets. An equimolar mix of two oligonucleotides served as the beta constant-region primer for TRBC1 and TRBC2. Four rounds of PCR amplified the ligated cDNA using nested alpha and beta constant-region primers plus SP2. Each CDR3 protein is one row after TCRdb ran MiXCR on the UMI-ligation and nested PCR reads. Among more than 100,000 distinct CDR3 sequences listed, roughly 36% were seen once. Sequences were obtained from central memory CD4+ T cells from blood. The source of these receptors is a human donor in good health.

The J gene is TRBJ1-6, the V gene TRBV5-1; tentative D call: TRBD1 (6 bases). V was shortened by 4 bases and J by 5 bases, with 13 bases between the two germline ends. This CDR3 has 15 residues. Germline assignment: CDR1 SGHRS and CDR2 YFSETQ. CDR3 nucleotides: TGCGCCAGCAGCCGGACAGTCCCGGATAATTCACCCCTCCACTTT. This sequence encodes CASSRTVPDNSPLHF.

J is TRBJ1-1 and V is TRBV5-4; D uncertain. Trimming shortened V by 2 bases and J by 3 bases, and 17 bases separated the two germline ends. Germline loops: CDR1 SGHNT, CDR2 YYREEE (reference sequence). The CDR3 spans 16 residues. The CDR3 DNA reads TGTGCCAGCAGCTTCCCCACGGCTACCTCGCACACTGAAGCTTTCTTT. Its translation: CASSFPTATSHTEAFF.

This clonotype has only a few counts. J is TRBJ1-5 and V is TRBV7-2; possible D gene TRBD1, 5 bases. Germline assignment: CDR1 SGHTA and CDR2 FQGNSA. This CDR3 region has 15 residues. The V end lost 2 bases, the J end lost 0 bases, and 8 bases lay between the germline ends. The CDR3 DNA follows: TGTGCCAGCAGCTTAAACAGGCATAGCAATCAGCCCCAGCATTTT. Translated, it gives CASSLNRHSNQPQHF.

This clonotype appeared many times. The CDR3: CSVLEQGYEQYF. Here the CDR3 DNA reads TGCAGCGTCCTAGAACAGGGCTACGAGCAGTACTTC. The V gene is TRBV29-1, the J gene TRBJ2-7, with D possibly matching TRBD1 (6 bases). V was clipped by 6 bases and J by 3 bases, with 12 bases between them. The CDR3 runs 12 residues. CDR1 SQVTM and CDR2 ANQGSEA come from the germline V gene.

The chain employs TRBV5-6 and TRBJ1-5; no definite D call. Trimming removed 5 bases at V and 2 bases at J, with 11 bases between. CDR1 and CDR2 from the germline V gene are SGHDT and YYEEEE. The CDR3 extends over 14 amino acids. CDR3 nucleotides: TGTGCCAGCAGTCGAAGGGATGGCAATCAGCCCCAGCATTTT. Translation gives CASSRRDGNQPQHF.

CDR3 nucleotides: TGTGCCAGTAACAGGGTCACCGGGGAGCTGTTTTTT. This codes for CASNRVTGELFF. V and J are TRBV6-2 or TRBV6-3 and TRBJ2-2; D may be TRBD1 (6 bases). Germline CDR1 is MNHEY and CDR2 is SVGEGT. The CDR3 has 12 amino acids. V dropped 9 bases and J dropped 4 bases, with 9 bases sitting between them.

The chain links TRBV29-1 to TRBJ1-2; D is unclear. The germline CDR1 and CDR2 sequences are SQVTM and ANQGSEA. Trimming pared 6 bases from V and 5 bases from J, leaving 10 bases between. The CDR3 consists of 11 residues. CDR3: CSVEGGYGYTF. CDR3 sequence (DNA): TGCAGCGTGGAGGGTGGGTATGGCTACACCTTC.

The chain recombines TRBV6-5 with TRBJ1-5; TRBD1 agrees at 8 bases. This CDR3 comprises 15 residues. J lost 2 bases, V lost 5 bases, and 5 bases had no gene match. Germline V gene lookup returns CDR1 MNHEY and CDR2 SVGAGI. CDR3 sequence reads: CASSPDRGGNQPQHF. CDR3 DNA: TGTGCCAGCAGTCCAGACAGGGGCGGCAATCAGCCCCAGCATTTT.

This clonotype was seen at least ten times. This chain connects TRBV11-2 to TRBJ2-3; a possible D gene is TRBD2 (5 bases). This CDR3 has 14 amino acids. The V and J ends lost 5 bases and 2 bases respectively, with 11 bases between them. Germline V gene sequence: CDR1 SGHAT, CDR2 FQNNGV. The CDR3 spells CASSARLYTDTQYF. DNA of the CDR3: TGTGCCAGCAGCGCCCGACTATACACAGATACGCAGTATTTT. Looking up the rest from reference TRBV11-2 and TRBJ2-3 gives the full variable domain: EAGVAQSPRYKIIEKRQSVAFWCNPISGHATLYWYQQILGQGPKLLIQFQNNGVVDDSQLPKDRFSAERLKGVDSTLKIQPAKLEDSAVYLCASSARLYTDTQYFGPGTRLTVL.

V is TRBV6-5 and J is TRBJ2-7; possibly TRBD1 for D (5 bases). The V end was cut by 6 bases, the J end by 2 bases, with 17 bases between. Germline lookup yields CDR1 MNHEY and CDR2 SVGAGI. The length of the CDR3 is 15 residues. The CDR3, as DNA: TGTGCCAGCAGCAGGACATTCACAAAACCCTACGAGCAGTACTTC. Protein sequence: CASSRTFTKPYEQYF.

This clonotype has a handful of counts. The chain recombines TRBV10-1 with TRBJ2-7; no clear D gene. Deletions cut 9 bases from V and 5 bases from J, with 14 bases between. The length of the CDR3 is 12 residues. CDR1 is WNHNN and CDR2 is SYGVQD in the germline V gene (reference sequence). As DNA, the CDR3 is TGCGCCAGGAGCCTCTACTTGGACGAGCAGTACTTC. It yields the protein CARSLYLDEQYF.

The chain carries TRBV20-1 and TRBJ1-2; 7 bases agree with TRBD1. V lost 2 bases and J lost 0; bases outside the gene matches: 9. This CDR3 contains 16 residues. Germline V gene data show CDR1 as DFQATT and CDR2 as SNEGSKA (reference sequence). CDR3 amino acids: CSARPLGTDSNYGYTF. CDR3 coding DNA: TGCAGTGCTAGACCCCTCGGGACAGACTCTAACTATGGCTACACCTTC.

The rearrangement joins TRBV20-1 to TRBJ2-4; the D call may be TRBD1 or TRBD2 (6 bases each). The germline gives CDR1 DFQATT, CDR2 SNEGSKA (reference sequence). V lost 7 bases and J lost 0, with 13 bases in between. This CDR3 is built from 14 residues. The CDR3 DNA sequence: TGCAGTGTCGCGGGACAATTAGCCAAAAACATTCAGTACTTC. Residues: CSVAGQLAKNIQYF.

This clonotype has a handful of counts. The V and J genes are TRBV5-6 and TRBJ1-5; 7 nucleotides line up with TRBD1. The CDR3 consists of 13 residues. Germline V gene sequence: CDR1 SGHDT, CDR2 YYEEEE. Trimming removed 5 bases from V and 4 bases from J; junction bases left unmatched: 3. CDR3 sequence: CASSWGQNQPQHF. In DNA form, the CDR3 reads TGTGCCAGCAGTTGGGGACAGAATCAGCCCCAGCATTTT.

V and J are TRBV9 and TRBJ2-7, with D uncertain. The V gene lost 0 bases and the J gene lost 3 bases, with 13 bases spanning the gap. CDR1 and CDR2 from the germline V gene are SGDLS and YYNGEE. This CDR3 is 15 amino acids long. CDR3 nucleotide sequence: TGTGCCAGCAGCGTAGACCCGTACAGCTACTACGAGCAGTACTTC. Translated: CASSVDPYSYYEQYF.

The V and J genes are TRBV20-1 and TRBJ2-2; 9 nucleotides agree with TRBD2. Trimming removed 0 bases from V and 7 bases from J; junction bases left unmatched: 9. There are 16 residues in the CDR3. Per germline, CDR1 DFQATT and CDR2 SNEGSKA (reference sequence). CDR3 protein: CSARDRREGPFGELFF. In DNA, the CDR3 is TGCAGTGCTAGAGATCGGCGGGAGGGCCCGTTCGGGGAGCTGTTTTTT.

In DNA, the CDR3 is TGTGCCAGCAGCCGGACATACAGCTCTGGAAACACCATATATTTT. Translated, it gives CASSRTYSSGNTIYF. The chain carries TRBV6-5 and TRBJ1-3, with TRBD1 as a possible D gene (5 bases). Trimming shortened V by 6 bases and J by 0 bases, and 12 bases separated the two germline ends. Germline V gives CDR1 MNHEY, CDR2 SVGAGI. The CDR3 totals 15 residues.

DNA for the CDR3: TGTGCCAGCAGCGTAACCCTAGACGGGGAGCTGTTTTTT. This codes for CASSVTLDGELFF. V is TRBV9 and J is TRBJ2-2; D call uncertain. The V gene's germline CDR1 is SGDLS and CDR2 YYNGEE. This CDR3 is built from 13 residues. With 1 base removed from V and 7 bases from J, the gap between germline ends came to 8 bases.

The chain combines TRBV4-1 with TRBJ1-5; tentative D call: TRBD1 (5 bases). Trimming pared 0 bases from V and 9 bases from J, leaving 15 bases between. From germline, CDR1 is MGHRA and CDR2 YSYEKL. CDR3 length: 15 residues. The CDR3 region has the DNA TGCGCCAGCAGCCAAGATCGCACCCCTGGGGGGCCCCAGCATTTT. This codes for CASSQDRTPGGPQHF.

This clonotype was counted only a few times. The gene calls are TRBV7-2 and TRBJ2-5; a possible D gene is TRBD1 (5 bases). Trimming took 1 base from V and 7 from J, leaving 10 bases between them. Germline V gene lookup returns CDR1 SGHTA and CDR2 FQGNSA. The CDR3 totals 13 residues. The CDR3: CASSLVQGGTQYF. For the CDR3, the DNA is TGTGCCAGCAGCTTAGTTCAGGGTGGGACCCAGTACTTC.

In this sample, this clonotype turned up many times. The rearrangement joins TRBV9 to TRBJ2-7; weak D call: TRBD2 (5 bases). This CDR3 is 13 amino acids long. Germline CDR1 reads SGDLS; CDR2 reads YYNGEE. With 0 bases removed from V and 7 bases from J, the gap between germline ends came to 11 bases. The CDR3 sequence is CASSVGPGREQYF. The CDR3 DNA sequence: TGTGCCAGCAGCGTAGGGCCGGGGAGAGAGCAGTACTTC. The entire variable domain, with the rest obtained from reference TRBV9 and TRBJ2-7, is as follows: DSGVTQTPKHLITATGQRVTLRCSPRSGDLSVYWYQQSLDQGLQFLIQYYNGEERAKGNILERFSAQQFPDLHSELNLSSLELGDSALYFCASSVGPGREQYFGPGTRLTVT.

This clonotype was seen more than once but under ten times. The rearrangement uses TRBV20-1 and TRBJ2-1; possibly TRBD1 for D (6 bases). The CDR3 has 17 residues. Trimming left V 6 bases short and J 0 bases short, with 21 bases between. Germline values: CDR1 DFQATT, CDR2 SNEGSKA (reference sequence). This CDR3 is CSARKLQGLSSYNEQFF. The CDR3 region has the DNA TGCAGTGCGAGGAAACTACAGGGTCTGAGCTCCTACAATGAGCAGTTCTTC.

The CDR3 sequence is CAWSVVRDTSLKTGNTIYF. The CDR3 nucleotides are TGTGCCTGGAGTGTAGTAAGGGACACCTCCTTAAAGACTGGAAACACCATATATTTT. V gene TRBV30 combines with J gene TRBJ1-3; TRBD1 is a possible D gene (6 bases). This CDR3 comprises 19 residues. Trimming shortened V by 0 bases and J by 2 bases, and 23 bases separated the two germline ends. Germline V gives CDR1 GTSNPN, CDR2 SVGIG (reference sequence).

This clonotype appeared many times. The V call is TRBV28, the J call TRBJ2-5; D unclear. This CDR3 contains 14 residues. Trimming stripped 1 base from V and 0 bases from J, with 6 bases between. Germline-derived CDR1 and CDR2 are MDHEN and SYDVKM. Here the CDR3 DNA reads TGTGCCAGCAGTTTATCCCCGTACCAAGAGACCCAGTACTTC. It codes for CASSLSPYQETQYF.

This clonotype was counted once. The rearrangement links TRBV18 to TRBJ1-6; 7 bases align to TRBD1. With V trimmed by 6 bases and J by 6 bases, 11 bases remained unmatched. Per the germline V gene, CDR1 is KGHSH and CDR2 is LQKENI. This CDR3 contains 16 residues. The CDR3 protein is CASSTLRGDSNSPLHF. CDR3 DNA sequence: TGTGCCAGCTCGACGCTGCGGGGGGACAGTAATTCACCCCTCCACTTT.

This clonotype showed up just a few times. V is TRBV6-5 and J is TRBJ2-7; 11 bases agree with TRBD2. The ends lost 6 bases at V and 6 bases at J; junction bases unmatched: 10. Germline V lookup: CDR1 MNHEY, CDR2 SVGAGI. This CDR3 region has 15 residues. The CDR3 region is CASRRFLAGGGEQYF. Written as DNA, the CDR3 is TGTGCCAGCAGACGCTTCCTAGCGGGAGGTGGCGAGCAGTACTTC.

The chain employs TRBV20-1 and TRBJ2-1; tentative D call: TRBD2 (6 bases). The CDR3 is 16 residues long. Trimming took off 3 bases at V and 0 bases at J, with 15 bases between the two ends. Germline V gene lookup returns CDR1 DFQATT and CDR2 SNEGSKA (reference sequence). CDR3 protein: CSASPSGPSSYNEQFF. DNA for the CDR3: TGCAGTGCTAGTCCCAGCGGGCCCAGCTCCTACAATGAGCAGTTCTTC.

This clonotype was counted a few times. This chain joins TRBV5-1 and TRBJ1-3, with a possible D match to TRBD1 (5 bases). The CDR3 has 14 residues. CDR1 SGHRS and CDR2 YFSETQ come from the germline V gene. V lost 4 bases and J lost 2, with 10 bases in between. The CDR3 loop reads CASSNPTAGNTIYF. CDR3 DNA sequence: TGCGCCAGCAGCAACCCGACAGCTGGAAACACCATATATTTT.

V usage is TRBV5-1 and J usage is TRBJ2-7; weak D call: TRBD1 (6 bases). Trimming stripped 1 base from V and 4 bases from J, with 12 bases between. The CDR3 length is 14 residues. Germline V lookup: CDR1 SGHRS, CDR2 YFSETQ. The CDR3 loop is CASSLKGQNYEQYF. CDR3 DNA sequence: TGCGCCAGCAGCTTGAAGGGACAAAATTACGAGCAGTACTTC. Full variable domain (rest looked up from reference TRBV5-1 and TRBJ2-7): KAGVTQTPRYLIKTRGQQVTLSCSPISGHRSVSWYQQTPGQGLQFLFEYFSETQRNKGNFPGRFSGRQFSNSRSEMNVSTLELGDSALYLCASSLKGQNYEQYFGPGTRLTVT.

The gene calls are TRBV7-2 and TRBJ1-2; no firm D call. This CDR3 has 13 residues. Deletions cut 3 bases from V and 5 bases from J, with 10 bases between. Germline V lookup: CDR1 SGHTA, CDR2 FQGNSA. The chain's CDR3 is CASSFSRSYGYTF. DNA for the CDR3: TGTGCCAGCAGCTTTAGTAGATCGTATGGCTACACCTTC.

This chain uses TRBV11-2 with TRBJ2-1; 14 bases line up with TRBD2. The germline gives CDR1 SGHAT, CDR2 FQNNGV. The CDR3 covers 19 residues. The ends lost 5 bases at V and 8 bases at J; junction bases unmatched: 17. The CDR3 region is CASSRGATSGRADQDEQFF. DNA of the CDR3: TGTGCCAGCAGCCGCGGGGCGACTAGCGGGAGGGCCGATCAAGATGAGCAGTTCTTC.

The rearrangement uses TRBV14 and TRBJ2-3; 7 positions match TRBD2. CDR1 SGHDN and CDR2 FVKESK come from the germline V gene. This CDR3 comprises 16 residues. V was clipped by 1 base and J by 0 bases; unmatched bases: 4. The CDR3 reads CASSQAVGLSTDTQYF. CDR3 nucleotides: TGTGCCAGCAGCCAAGCTGTGGGACTAAGCACAGATACGCAGTATTTT.